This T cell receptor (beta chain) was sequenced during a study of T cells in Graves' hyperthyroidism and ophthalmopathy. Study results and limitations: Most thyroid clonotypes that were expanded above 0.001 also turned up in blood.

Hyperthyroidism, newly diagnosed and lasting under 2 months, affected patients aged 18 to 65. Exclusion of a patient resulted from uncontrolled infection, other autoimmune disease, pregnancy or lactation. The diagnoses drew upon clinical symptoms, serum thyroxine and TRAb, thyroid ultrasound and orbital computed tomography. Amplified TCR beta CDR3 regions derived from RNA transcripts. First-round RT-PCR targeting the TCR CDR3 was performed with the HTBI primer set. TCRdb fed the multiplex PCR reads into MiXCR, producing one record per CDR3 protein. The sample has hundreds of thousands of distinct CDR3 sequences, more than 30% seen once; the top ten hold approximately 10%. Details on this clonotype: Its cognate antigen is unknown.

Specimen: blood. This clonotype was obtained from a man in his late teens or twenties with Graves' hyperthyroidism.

CDR3 sequence reads: CASSFSTDSNQPQHF. DNA for the CDR3: TGTGCCAGCAGCTTTAGTACAGATAGCAATCAGCCCCAGCATTTT. The genes are TRBV11-2 and TRBJ1-5, with D hard to call. Trimming stripped 3 bases from V and 0 bases from J, with 9 bases between. There are 15 residues in the CDR3. Germline V gene data show CDR1 as SGHAT and CDR2 as FQNNGV.